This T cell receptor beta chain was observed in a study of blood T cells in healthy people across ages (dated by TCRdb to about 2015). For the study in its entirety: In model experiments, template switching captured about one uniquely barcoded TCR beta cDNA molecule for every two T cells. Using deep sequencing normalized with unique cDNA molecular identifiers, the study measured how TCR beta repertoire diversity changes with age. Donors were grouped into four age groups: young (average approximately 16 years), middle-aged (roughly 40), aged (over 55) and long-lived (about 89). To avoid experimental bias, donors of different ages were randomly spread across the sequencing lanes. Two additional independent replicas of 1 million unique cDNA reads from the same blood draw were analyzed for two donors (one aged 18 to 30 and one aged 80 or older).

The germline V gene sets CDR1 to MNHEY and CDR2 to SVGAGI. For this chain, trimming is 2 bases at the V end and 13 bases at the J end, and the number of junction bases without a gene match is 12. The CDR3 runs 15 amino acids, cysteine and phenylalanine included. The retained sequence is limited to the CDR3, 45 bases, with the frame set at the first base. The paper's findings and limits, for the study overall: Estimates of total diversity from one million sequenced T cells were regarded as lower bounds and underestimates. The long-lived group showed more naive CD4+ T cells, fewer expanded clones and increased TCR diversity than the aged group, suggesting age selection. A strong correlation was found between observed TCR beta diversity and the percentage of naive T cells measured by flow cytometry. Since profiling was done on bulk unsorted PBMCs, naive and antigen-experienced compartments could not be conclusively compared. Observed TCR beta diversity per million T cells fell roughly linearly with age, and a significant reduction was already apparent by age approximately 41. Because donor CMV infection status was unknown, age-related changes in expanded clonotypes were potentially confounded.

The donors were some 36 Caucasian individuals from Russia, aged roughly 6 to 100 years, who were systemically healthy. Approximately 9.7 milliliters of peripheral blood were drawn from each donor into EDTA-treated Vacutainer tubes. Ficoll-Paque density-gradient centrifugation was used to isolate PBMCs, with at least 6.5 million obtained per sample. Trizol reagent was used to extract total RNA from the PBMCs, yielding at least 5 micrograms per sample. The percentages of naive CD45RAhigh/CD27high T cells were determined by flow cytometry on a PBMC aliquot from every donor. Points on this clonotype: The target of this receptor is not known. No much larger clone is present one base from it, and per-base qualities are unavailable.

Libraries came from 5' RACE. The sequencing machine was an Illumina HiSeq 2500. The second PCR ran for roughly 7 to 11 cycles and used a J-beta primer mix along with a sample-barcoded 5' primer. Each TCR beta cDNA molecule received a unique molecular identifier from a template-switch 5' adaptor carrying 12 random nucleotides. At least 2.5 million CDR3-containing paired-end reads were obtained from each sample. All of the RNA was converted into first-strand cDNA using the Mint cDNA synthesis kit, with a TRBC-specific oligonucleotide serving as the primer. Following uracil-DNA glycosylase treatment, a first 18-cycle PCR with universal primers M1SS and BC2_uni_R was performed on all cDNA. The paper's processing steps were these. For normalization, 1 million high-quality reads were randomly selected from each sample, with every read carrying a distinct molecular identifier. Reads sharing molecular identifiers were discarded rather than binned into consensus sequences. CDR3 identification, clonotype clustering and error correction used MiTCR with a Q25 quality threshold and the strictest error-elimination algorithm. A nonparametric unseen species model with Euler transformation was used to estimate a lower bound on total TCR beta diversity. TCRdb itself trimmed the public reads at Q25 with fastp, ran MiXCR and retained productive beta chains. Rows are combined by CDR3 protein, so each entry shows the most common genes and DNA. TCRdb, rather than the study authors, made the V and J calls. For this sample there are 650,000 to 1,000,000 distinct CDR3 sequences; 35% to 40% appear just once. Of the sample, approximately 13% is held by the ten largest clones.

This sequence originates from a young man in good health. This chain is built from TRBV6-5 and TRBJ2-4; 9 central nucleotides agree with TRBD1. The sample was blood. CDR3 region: CASSYGTGLNNEQYF. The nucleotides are TGTGCCAGCAGTTACGGGACAGGGCTCAACAATGAGCAGTACTTC.